What follows is one TCR beta chain and its context. The antigen it binds to is not known. No base qualities exist here, and no much larger clone lies one base off it. Trimming at the junction amounts to 5 bases on V and 0 bases on J, and the germline ends lie 14 bases apart. In the germline V gene (reference sequence), CDR1 corresponds to LGHDT and CDR2 to YNNKEL. From the cysteine up to the phenylalanine, the CDR3 has a length of 15 residues. The CDR3 DNA has 45 bases and is translated from base 1. Samples from volunteer blood donors who had recovered from COVID-19 were contributed by a second Seattle source. Each collaborating institution followed its own protocols to collect whole blood in K2EDTA tubes. Collaborator samples were shipped for TCRbeta analysis as frozen whole blood, isolated PBMCs, or DNA extracted from either sample type. These data originate in a study of blood T cell repertoires in COVID-19 (dated by TCRdb to between 2020 and 2021). In the study overall: The collaborator samples originated in the United States, Italy and Spain and spanned the acute and convalescent phases of COVID-19. The prospective study material was composed of cDNA or gDNA derived from T cells, B-cell-depleted T cells, or PBMCs. Subjects who had been exposed to COVID-19, were actively infected with it, or had recovered from it provided the deeply sampled blood TCRbeta repertoires that made up the dataset. The repertoires were released in a freely available public database meant as a resource for research on the immune response to SARS-CoV-2. Samples came from the ongoing ImmuneRACE study (first 160 participants) plus 1,254 subjects from 6 global collaborators. The sample metadata nearly always contained a de-identified subject ID, COVID-19 status, age in years and sex. Where available, HLA class I and class II types were obtained from metadata supplied by the sample provider rather than from assay-based typing.

Results the study describes overall, beyond this receptor: The amount of clinical and demographic metadata varied by source and participant and was provided uncurated.

TCRbeta CDR3 regions were amplified from genomic DNA using the immunoSEQ Assay, a bias-controlled multiplex PCR. The authors' analysis ran thus. Within the assay, amplification of reference gene primers was used to estimate how many nucleated cells each sample contained. To quantify the absolute abundance of each unique TCRbeta CDR3 rearrangement, sequence reads were collapsed and filtered. For each sample, productive Simpson clonality was calculated by taking the square root of Simpson's diversity index across productive rearrangements. The table was pulled from immuneACCESS by TCRdb, which kept in-frame rearrangements only. Such tables lose some clones; where checked, under half of the loss comes from unresolved V genes, and the rest has no known cause. The DNA was the basis for D and trimming; V, J and clone size are from that table. This sample gives 250,000 or so clones in total; under 90% of them show up just once. The ten most abundant clones make up 0.94% of the sample.

Sequencing input: peripheral blood. The chain links TRBV3-1 (or the pseudogene TRBV3-2) with TRBJ2-7; TRBD2 is possibly the D segment (5 matching bases). The receptor comes from a woman in her thirties or forties who had recovered from COVID-19. CDR3 reads: CASSADWTSSYEQYF. The DNA sequence follows: TGTGCCAGCAGCGCGGACTGGACGAGCTCCTACGAGCAGTACTTC.